This entry features one T cell receptor beta chain sequence. This clone was seen just once. Its binding antigen is unknown. The record has no base qualities; no much larger clone is one base away. This sample was taken from a study of blood T cell repertoires in COVID-19 (dated by TCRdb to about 2020). Looking at the study overall: Samples covering the acute and convalescent phases of COVID-19 were provided by collaborators in the United States, Italy and Spain. The prospective study material was composed of cDNA or gDNA derived from T cells, B-cell-depleted T cells, or PBMCs. Nearly every sample came with metadata listing a de-identified subject ID, COVID-19 status, age in years and sex. Where available, HLA class I and class II types were obtained from metadata supplied by the sample provider rather than from assay-based typing. The dataset comprised deeply sampled blood TCRbeta repertoires from subjects exposed to, actively infected with, or recovered from COVID-19. A freely available public database, intended as a resource for researchers studying the immune response to SARS-CoV-2, is where the repertoires were released. Samples were obtained from the ongoing ImmuneRACE study (first 160 participants) and from 1,254 subjects provided by 6 global collaborators. The investigation overall reported the following: The quantity of clinical and demographic metadata differed by source and by participant and was supplied without curation.

The CDR3 has 16 amino acids, counting the end cysteine and phenylalanine. Here the CDR3 DNA is all that survives: 48 bases in frame from base 1. Looking up the germline V gene (reference sequence) yields CDR1 LNHNV and CDR2 YYDKDF. V lost 0 bases and J lost 6 bases, and the count of bases not matched to a germline gene is 11. TCRbeta CDR3 regions were amplified from genomic DNA using the immunoSEQ Assay, a bias-controlled multiplex PCR. The study's own analysis went as follows. The number of nucleated cells in each sample was estimated from the amplification of reference gene primers within the assay. To quantify the absolute abundance of each unique TCRbeta CDR3 rearrangement, sequence reads were collapsed and filtered. Productive Simpson clonality was computed per sample as the square root of Simpson's diversity index over productive rearrangements. The source is immuneACCESS, and TCRdb retained only in-frame sequences with V and J called. Part of the clones is not carried over; for the studies checked, unresolved V genes explain less than half of this, and the remainder is unexplained. V and J calls plus clone size are reproduced from that table; the DNA served to infer D and trimming. The sample contains approximately 200,000 clones, around 80% of them found a single time. Clones ranked in the top ten supply approximately 7.4% of the sample.

Enrolling through a virtual design, the prospective study's participants ranged in age from roughly 18 to 95 years and lived across 24 United States geographic areas. In the prospective study, cohorts were assigned on the basis of participant-reported clinical history obtained from a screening survey and a study questionnaire. Each participant in the prospective study had whole blood, serum and a nasopharyngeal or oropharyngeal swab collected by mobile phlebotomists. Over an approximately 2-month period, participants in the prospective study had the option of providing additional blood draws and questionnaires. Blood samples from the prospective study were shipped frozen or at room temperature prior to DNA extraction.

Input material: PBMCs or T cells enriched from blood (not recorded which). The rearrangement joined TRBV15 to TRBJ2-7; TRBD1 matches 7 bases in the middle. The sequence was obtained from a middle-aged woman with acute COVID-19. Here the CDR3 is given as CATSRDVGGASSEQYF. The nucleotides are TGTGCCACCAGCAGAGATGTAGGGGGCGCGTCAAGCGAGCAGTACTTC.